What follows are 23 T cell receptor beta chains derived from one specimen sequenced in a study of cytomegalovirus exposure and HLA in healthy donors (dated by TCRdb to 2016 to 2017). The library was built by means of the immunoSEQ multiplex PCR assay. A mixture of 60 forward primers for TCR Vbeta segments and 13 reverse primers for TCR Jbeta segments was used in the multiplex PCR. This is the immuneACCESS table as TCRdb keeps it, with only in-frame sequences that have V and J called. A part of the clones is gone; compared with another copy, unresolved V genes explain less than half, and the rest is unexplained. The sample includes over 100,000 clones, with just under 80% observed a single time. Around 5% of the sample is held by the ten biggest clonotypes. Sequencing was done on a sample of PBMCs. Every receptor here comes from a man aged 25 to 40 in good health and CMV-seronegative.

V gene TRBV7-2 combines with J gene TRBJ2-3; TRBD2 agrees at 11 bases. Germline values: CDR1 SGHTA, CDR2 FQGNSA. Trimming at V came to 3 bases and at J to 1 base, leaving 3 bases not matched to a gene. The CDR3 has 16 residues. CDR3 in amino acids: CASSFLLAGGTDTQYF. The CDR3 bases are TGTGCCAGCAGCTTCCTACTAGCGGGGGGCACAGATACGCAGTATTTT.

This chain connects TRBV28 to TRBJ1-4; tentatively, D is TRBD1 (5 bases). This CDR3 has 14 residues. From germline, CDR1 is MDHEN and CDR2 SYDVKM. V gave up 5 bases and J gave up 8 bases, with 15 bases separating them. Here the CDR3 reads CASSPGGVREKLFF. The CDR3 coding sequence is TGTGCCAGCAGTCCGGGGGGGGTTAGAGAAAAACTGTTTTTT. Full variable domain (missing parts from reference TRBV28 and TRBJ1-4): DVKVTQSSRYLVKRTGEKVFLECVQDMDHENMFWYRQDPGLGLRLIYFSYDVKMKEKGDIPEGYSVSREKKERFSLILESASTNQTSMYLCASSPGGVREKLFFGSGTQLSVL.

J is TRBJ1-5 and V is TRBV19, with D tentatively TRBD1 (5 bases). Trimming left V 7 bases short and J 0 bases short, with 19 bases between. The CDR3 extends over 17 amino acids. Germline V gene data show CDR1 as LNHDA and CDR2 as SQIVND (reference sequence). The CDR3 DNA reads TGTGCCAGTACCACCTTCGGGGGGTCGTATAGCAATCAGCCCCAGCATTTT. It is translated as CASTTFGGSYSNQPQHF.

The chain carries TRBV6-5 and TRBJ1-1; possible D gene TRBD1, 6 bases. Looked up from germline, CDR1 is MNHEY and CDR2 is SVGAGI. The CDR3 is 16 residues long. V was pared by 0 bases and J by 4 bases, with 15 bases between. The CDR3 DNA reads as TGTGCCAGCAGTTACTCGACAGGAGGTATCGGCACTGAAGCTTTCTTT. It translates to CASSYSTGGIGTEAFF.

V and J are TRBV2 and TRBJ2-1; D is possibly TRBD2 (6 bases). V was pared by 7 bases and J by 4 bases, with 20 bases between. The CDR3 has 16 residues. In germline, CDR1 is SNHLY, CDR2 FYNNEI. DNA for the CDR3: TGTGCCAGCATGGCGGGGAGCGCGACTTCTTACAATGAGCAGTTCTTC. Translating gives CASMAGSATSYNEQFF.

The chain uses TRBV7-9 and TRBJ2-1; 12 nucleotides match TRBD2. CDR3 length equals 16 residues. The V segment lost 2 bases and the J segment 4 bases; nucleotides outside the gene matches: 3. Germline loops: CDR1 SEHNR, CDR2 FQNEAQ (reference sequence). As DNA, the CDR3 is TGTGCCAGCAGCTTATATGGGACTAGCGGGTACAATGAGCAGTTCTTC. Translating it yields CASSLYGTSGYNEQFF.

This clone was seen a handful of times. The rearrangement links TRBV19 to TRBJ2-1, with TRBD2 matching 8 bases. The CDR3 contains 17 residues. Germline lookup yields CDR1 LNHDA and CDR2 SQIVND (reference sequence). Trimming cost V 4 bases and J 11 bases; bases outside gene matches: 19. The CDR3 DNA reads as TGTGCCAGTAGTACTTCTGGGCGGGGACTAGGAACAATGAAGCAGTTCTTC. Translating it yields CASSTSGRGLGTMKQFF.

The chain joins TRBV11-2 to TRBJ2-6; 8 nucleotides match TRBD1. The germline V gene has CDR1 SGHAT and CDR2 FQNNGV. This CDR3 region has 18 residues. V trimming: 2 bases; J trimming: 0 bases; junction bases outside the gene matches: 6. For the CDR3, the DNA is TGTGCCAGCAGCTTAAACGCAGGGGGCCCCTCTGGGGCCAACGTCCTGACTTTC. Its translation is CASSLNAGGPSGANVLTF.

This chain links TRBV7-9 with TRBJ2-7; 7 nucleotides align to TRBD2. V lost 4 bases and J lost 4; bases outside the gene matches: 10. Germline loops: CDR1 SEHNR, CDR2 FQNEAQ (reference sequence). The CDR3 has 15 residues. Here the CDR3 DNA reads TGTGCCAGCAGCTCAGTGGTGGGGGGGGATTACGAGCAGTACTTC. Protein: CASSSVVGGDYEQYF.

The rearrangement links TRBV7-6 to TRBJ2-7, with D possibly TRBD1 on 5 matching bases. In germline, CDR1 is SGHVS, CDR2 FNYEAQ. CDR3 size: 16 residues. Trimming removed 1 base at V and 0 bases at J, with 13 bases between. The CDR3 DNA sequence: TGTGCCAGCAGCTTAGTATCACAGGTTTTCTCCTACGAGCAGTACTTC. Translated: CASSLVSQVFSYEQYF.

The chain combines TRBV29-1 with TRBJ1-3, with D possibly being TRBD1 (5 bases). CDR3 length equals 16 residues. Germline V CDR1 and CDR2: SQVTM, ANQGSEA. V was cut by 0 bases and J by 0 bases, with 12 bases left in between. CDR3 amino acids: CSVEDQDIRSGNTIYF. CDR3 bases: TGCAGCGTTGAAGATCAGGACATACGCTCTGGAAACACCATATATTTT.

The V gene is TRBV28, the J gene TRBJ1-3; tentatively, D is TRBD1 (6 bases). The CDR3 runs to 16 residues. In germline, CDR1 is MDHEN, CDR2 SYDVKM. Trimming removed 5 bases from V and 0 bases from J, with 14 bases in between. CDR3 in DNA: TGTGCCAGCAGTGGGGGGGGGCCGAGCTCTGGAAACACCATATATTTT. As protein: CASSGGGPSSGNTIYF.

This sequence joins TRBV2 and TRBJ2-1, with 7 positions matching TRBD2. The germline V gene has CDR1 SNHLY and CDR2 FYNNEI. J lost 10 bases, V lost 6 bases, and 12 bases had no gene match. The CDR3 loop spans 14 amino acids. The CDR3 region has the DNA TGTGCCAGCAGCACCGGGACTACTGTGGGGGAGCAGTTCTTC. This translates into CASSTGTTVGEQFF. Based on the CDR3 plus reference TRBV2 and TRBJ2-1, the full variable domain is EPEVTQTPSHQVTQMGQEVILRCVPISNHLYFYWYRQILGQKVEFLVSFYNNEISEKSEIFDDQFSVERPDGSNFTLKIRSTKLEDSAMYFCASSTGTTVGEQFFGPGTRLTVL.

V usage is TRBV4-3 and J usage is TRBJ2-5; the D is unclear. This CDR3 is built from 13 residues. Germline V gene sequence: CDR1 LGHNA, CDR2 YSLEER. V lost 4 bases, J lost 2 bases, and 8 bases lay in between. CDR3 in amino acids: CASSLGLQETQYF. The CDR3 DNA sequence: TGCGCCAGCAGCCTCGGGTTGCAAGAGACCCAGTACTTC.

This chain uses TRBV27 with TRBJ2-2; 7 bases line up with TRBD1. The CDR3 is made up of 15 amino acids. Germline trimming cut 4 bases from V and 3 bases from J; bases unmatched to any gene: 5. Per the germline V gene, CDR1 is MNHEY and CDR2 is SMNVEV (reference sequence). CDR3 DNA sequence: TGTGCCAGCAGTTCGACAGGGCTCGACACCGGGGAGCTGTTTTTT. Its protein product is CASSSTGLDTGELFF.

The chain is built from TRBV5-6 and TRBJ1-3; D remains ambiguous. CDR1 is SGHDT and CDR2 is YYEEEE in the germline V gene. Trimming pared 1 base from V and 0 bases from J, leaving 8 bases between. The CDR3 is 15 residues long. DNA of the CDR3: TGTGCCAGCAGCTTGCGTTTCCGCTCTGGAAACACCATATATTTT. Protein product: CASSLRFRSGNTIYF. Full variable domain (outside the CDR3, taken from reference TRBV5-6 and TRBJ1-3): DAGVTQSPTHLIKTRGQQVTLRCSPKSGHDTVSWYQQALGQGPQFIFQYYEEEERQRGNFPDRFSGHQFPNYSSELNVNALLLGDSALYLCASSLRFRSGNTIYFGEGSWLTVV.

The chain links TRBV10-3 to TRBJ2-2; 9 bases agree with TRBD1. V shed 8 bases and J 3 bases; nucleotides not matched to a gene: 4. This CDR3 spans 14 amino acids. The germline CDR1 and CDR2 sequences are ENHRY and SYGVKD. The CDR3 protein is CAIGDRVDTGELFF. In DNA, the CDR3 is TGTGCCATCGGGGACAGGGTTGACACCGGGGAGCTGTTTTTT.

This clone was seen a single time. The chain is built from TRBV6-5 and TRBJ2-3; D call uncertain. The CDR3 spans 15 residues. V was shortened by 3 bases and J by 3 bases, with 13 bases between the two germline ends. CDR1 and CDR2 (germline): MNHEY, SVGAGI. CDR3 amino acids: CASSYGRHGTDTQYF. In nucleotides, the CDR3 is TGTGCCAGCAGTTATGGCAGACATGGTACAGATACGCAGTATTTT.

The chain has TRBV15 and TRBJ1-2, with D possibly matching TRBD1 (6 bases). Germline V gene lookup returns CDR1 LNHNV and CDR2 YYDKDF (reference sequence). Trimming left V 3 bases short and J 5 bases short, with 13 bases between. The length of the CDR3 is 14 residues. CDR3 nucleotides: TGTGCCACCAGCAGCCGCTACAGGGATTATGGCTACACCTTC. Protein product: CATSSRYRDYGYTF. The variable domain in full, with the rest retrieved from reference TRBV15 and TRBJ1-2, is DAMVIQNPRYQVTQFGKPVTLSCSQTLNHNVMYWYQQKSSQAPKLLFHYYDKDFNNEADTPDNFQSRRPNTSFCFLDIRSPGLGDTAMYLCATSSRYRDYGYTFGSGTRLTVV.

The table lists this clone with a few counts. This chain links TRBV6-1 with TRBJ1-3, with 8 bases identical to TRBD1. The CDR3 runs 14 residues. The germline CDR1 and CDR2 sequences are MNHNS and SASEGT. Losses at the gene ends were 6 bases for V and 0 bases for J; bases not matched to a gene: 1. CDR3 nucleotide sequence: TGTGCCAGCAGCACAGGGGGCTCTGGAAACACCATATATTTT. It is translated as CASSTGGSGNTIYF.

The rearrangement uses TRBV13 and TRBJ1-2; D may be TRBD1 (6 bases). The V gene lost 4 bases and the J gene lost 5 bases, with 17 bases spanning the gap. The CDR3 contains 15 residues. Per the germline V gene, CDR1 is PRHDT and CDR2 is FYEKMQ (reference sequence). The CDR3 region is CASSYRTAWVYGYTF. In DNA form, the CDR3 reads TGTGCCAGCAGCTACCGGACAGCCTGGGTTTATGGCTACACCTTC.

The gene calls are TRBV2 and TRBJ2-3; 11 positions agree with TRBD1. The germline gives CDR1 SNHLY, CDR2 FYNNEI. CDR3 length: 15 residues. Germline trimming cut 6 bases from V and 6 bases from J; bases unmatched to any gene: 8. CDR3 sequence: CASRGSDRGPDTQYF. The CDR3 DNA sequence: TGTGCCAGCAGGGGATCGGACAGGGGGCCCGATACGCAGTATTTT.

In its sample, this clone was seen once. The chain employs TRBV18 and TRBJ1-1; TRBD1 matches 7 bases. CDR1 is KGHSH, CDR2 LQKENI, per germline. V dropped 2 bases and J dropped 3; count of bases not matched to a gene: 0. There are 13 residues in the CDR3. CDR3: CASSPDRDTEAFF. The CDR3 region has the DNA TGTGCCAGCTCACCAGACAGGGACACTGAAGCTTTCTTT.